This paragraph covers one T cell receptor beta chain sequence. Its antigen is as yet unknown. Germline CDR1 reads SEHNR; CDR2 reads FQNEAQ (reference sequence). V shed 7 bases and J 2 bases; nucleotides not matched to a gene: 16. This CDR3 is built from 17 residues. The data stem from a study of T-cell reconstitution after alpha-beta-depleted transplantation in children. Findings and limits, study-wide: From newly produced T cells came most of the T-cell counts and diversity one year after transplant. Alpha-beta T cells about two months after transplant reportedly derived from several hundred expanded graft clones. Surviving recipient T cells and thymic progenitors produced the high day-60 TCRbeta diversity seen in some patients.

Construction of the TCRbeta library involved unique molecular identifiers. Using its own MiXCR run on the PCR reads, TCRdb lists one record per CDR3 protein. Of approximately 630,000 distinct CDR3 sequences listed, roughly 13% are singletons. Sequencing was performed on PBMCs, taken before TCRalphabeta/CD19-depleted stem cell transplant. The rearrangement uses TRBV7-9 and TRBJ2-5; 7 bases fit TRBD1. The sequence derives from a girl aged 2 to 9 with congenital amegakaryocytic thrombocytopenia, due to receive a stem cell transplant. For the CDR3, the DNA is TGTGCCAGCAATTTCCCAGCCGAGGACAGGCTACAAGAGACCCAGTACTTC. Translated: CASNFPAEDRLQETQYF.